The sequence of this T cell receptor beta chain was determined in a study of beta chain features in type 1 diabetes. Sorting that relied on CD45RO/CCR7/CD25/CD127/CD95/CD27 yielded CD4+ naive, central memory, regulatory and stem cell-like memory cells. What was sequenced were expressed TCRB transcripts, since all of the isolated RNA had been reverse transcribed. Assay: immunoSEQ multiplex PCR; the TCRdb copy retains only in-frame clones and omits some. The table includes roughly 500,000 clones, about an eighth detected once. Sequencing was performed on naive CD4+ T cells from blood. This receptor was taken from a woman aged 18-30 years in good health.

CDR3 sequence (DNA): TGTGCCAGTCGAGGGTCTAATGAAAAACTGTTTTTT. Its translation is CASRGSNEKLFF. The chain is built from TRBV6-5 and TRBJ1-4; no clear D. This CDR3 region has 12 residues. The germline V gene encodes CDR1 MNHEY and CDR2 SVGAGI. Trimming left V 9 bases short and J 3 bases short, with 8 bases between.